This TCR beta chain derives from a study of shared clonotypes between healthy human individuals (dated by TCRdb to 2020 to 2022). In the study overall: The cohort included three men and a couple of women between 18 and 49 years of age. For each donor, CD4 naive and CD4 memory were each given three plates, CD8 naive was given two plates, and CD8 memory was given one plate. To estimate repertoire size and how much clonotypes are shared between individuals, the study performed deep sequencing of blood TCR repertoires from 4 to 6 healthy adults. To increase sequencing depth and limit assay-specific biases, TCR repertoire library preparation and sequencing were carried out by different laboratories using diverse techniques. Per donor, leukapheresis produced somewhere between about 0.9 and 9 billion PBMCs. General findings and caveats noted by the study authors: Pairwise subsampling led to the expectation that sequencing depth would affect the degree of clonotype sharing among donors. Compared with non-shared clonotypes, clonotypes shared by all four sorted-subset donors had higher generation probabilities. Naive subsets generally had larger estimated clonotype richness than memory subsets. Sampling was restricted to blood, and TCR repertoires in tissue are likely to differ from TCR repertoires in blood. Because the study included only a small number of donors, the genetic and exposure-history diversity represented was limited. Rarefaction of sorted-subset datasets indicated incomplete sequencing despite the large sequencing depth. Sharing across a few donors was observed for roughly 5% of naive CD4, under 4% of naive CD8, over 2% of memory CD4, and less than 0.45% of memory CD8 clonotypes.

This clone was detected once. The clone's antigen remains unknown. No much larger clone is present one base from it, and per-base qualities are unavailable. Additional DNA sequences in this sample encode the identical CDR3. Healthy HIV-negative adults with no recently reported acute infections or vaccinations were included as donors. Only Caucasian adults living in Nashville, Tennessee, USA were represented among the donors. CD4+ T cells were enriched by magnetic negative selection, after which naive cells were positively selected on CD45RA and the negative fraction was taken as the memory subset. After blood collection by leukapheresis, PBMCs were isolated using Ficoll-Histopaque density gradient centrifugation and then cryopreserved in the vapor phase of liquid nitrogen. Analytical flow cytometry was used to check the purity and quantity of every magnetically sorted T cell population. Each sorted fraction had its genomic DNA isolated and then quantified by UV absorbance on a Nanodrop 2000c.

Using the deep immunoSEQ assay, TCR CDR3 regions were amplified from genomic DNA by multiplex PCR. Extracted genomic DNA from each cell subset was distributed evenly across all wells of several immunoSEQ 96-well plates, and each plate was treated as a replicate. For sorted subsets, about 220 ng of genomic DNA, equivalent to some 30,000 T cell genomes, went into each replicate PCR. Purified libraries were quantified with a Qubit 3.0 fluorometer, sized on a Bioanalyzer 2100, and re-quantified with the KAPA Library Quantification kit. Every immunoSEQ 96-well plate was sequenced on a dedicated single-read 150-cycle Illumina NextSeq 550 flow cell. Processing in the source paper ran as follows. The immunoSEQ output contained only junctional sequences without quality scores, so filtering could not match that applied to full-length reads. To assign V/J genes and CDR3, sequences were annotated using PyIR, a Python wrapper for IgBLAST v1.9, with IMGT germline references. Reads were filtered out if the reads had weak V/J assignments (E-value above 1e-6), no CDR3, stop codons, out-of-frame junctions, or ambiguous translated residues. V3J clonotypes were defined as sequences sharing an identical inferred V gene, J gene, and CDR3 amino acid sequence. Percentage overlap between repertoires was computed as shared unique clonotypes divided by the size of the smaller repertoire. Three approaches were used to assess repertoire richness: RTK rarefaction, the Chao1 estimator, and Recon v2.1 estimates of unobserved clonotypes. Generation probabilities were computed with OLGA for all TCRbeta clonotypes obtained by the gDNA method from several donors. TCRdb stores this immuneACCESS table with in-frame sequences only. Part of the clones is absent; in the studies checked, under half of the shortfall reflects unresolved V genes, and no reason is known for the rest. V and J calls and clone size are copied from that table; D and trimming were computed from the DNA. For this sample the table gives some 1,400,000 clones, of which roughly 96% were detected only once. The top ten clones comprise 0.95% to 1.5% of the sample.

From the cysteine through the phenylalanine, the CDR3 covers 13 amino acids. Solely the CDR3 DNA is kept, with 39 bases framed from the first base. CDR1 and CDR2 are drawn from the germline V gene: SQVTM, ANQGSEA. Germline trimming amounts to 6 bases on V and 0 bases on J, with 3 as the count of junction bases outside the gene matches. Recombination joined TRBV29-1 with TRBJ2-7; 9 bases in the middle match TRBD1. The sequenced sample was naive CD4+ T cells sorted from blood. Explained via the paper, the cell subset or site label denotes: CD45RA+ positively selected. This TCR was sampled from a man in his thirties or forties in good health. The CDR3 protein is CSVGQGLSYEQYF. The DNA is TGCAGCGTGGGACAGGGCCTCTCCTACGAGCAGTACTTC.